What follows is one T cell receptor beta chain and its context. These data are taken from a study of graft-versus-host responses after intestinal transplantation. Study results and limitations: GvH clones turned up in recipient marrow; some had shown up first in ileum or blood.

Irradiated, violet-dye-labeled stimulators (around 200,000) were plated alongside around 200,000 CFSE-labeled responders. Only in-frame clones appear in the TCRdb table, and some are missing; sequencing was by immunoSEQ multiplex PCR. The table includes more than 10,000 clones, about 29% detected once. The CDR3 is made up of 16 amino acids. Germline-derived CDR1 and CDR2 are LGHNA and YNFKEQ. J lost 2 bases, V lost 0 bases, and 7 bases had no gene match. The sequence came from a human patient who received an intestinal transplant. The sample here was alloreactive CD8+ T cells from a mixed lymphocyte reaction culture, taken before intestinal transplant. Subset specified: CFSE-low proliferating T cells sorted from approximately 6-day pre-transplant mixed lymphocyte reaction (GvH or HvG direction). This chain connects TRBV4-2 to TRBJ2-7, with 7 bases matching TRBD2. The CDR3 nucleotides read TGTGCCAGCAGCCAAGAAGCCGAGCGGGGAACCTACGAGCAGTACTTC. The encoded protein is CASSQEAERGTYEQYF.